The clone carrying this TCR beta chain was seen more than once but under ten times. Its antigen remains unknown. RNA transcripts served as the template for amplifying TCR beta CDR3 regions. The TCR CDR3 first-round RT-PCR relied on the HTBI primer set. TCRdb re-called the multiplex PCR reads with MiXCR, one entry per CDR3 protein. This table holds about 690,000 distinct CDR3 sequences, 17% found once. This sample was taken from a study of T cells in Graves' hyperthyroidism and ophthalmopathy. CDR3 length: 16 amino acids. Germline-derived CDR1 and CDR2 are MNHEY and SVGEGT. V shed 0 bases, J shed 8 bases, and the junction held 7 bases outside the gene matches. Study outcomes and limitations: Blood shared most expanded thyroid clonotypes above 0.001.

The sample was blood. The chain uses TRBV6-2 or TRBV6-3 and TRBJ2-3, with 11 positions matching TRBD2. The source of this sequence is a man between 50 and 59 years old with Graves' hyperthyroidism. CDR3 in amino acids: CASSYSYLAGGGTQYF. DNA for the CDR3: TGTGCCAGCAGTTACTCTTATCTAGCGGGAGGAGGTACGCAGTATTTT.